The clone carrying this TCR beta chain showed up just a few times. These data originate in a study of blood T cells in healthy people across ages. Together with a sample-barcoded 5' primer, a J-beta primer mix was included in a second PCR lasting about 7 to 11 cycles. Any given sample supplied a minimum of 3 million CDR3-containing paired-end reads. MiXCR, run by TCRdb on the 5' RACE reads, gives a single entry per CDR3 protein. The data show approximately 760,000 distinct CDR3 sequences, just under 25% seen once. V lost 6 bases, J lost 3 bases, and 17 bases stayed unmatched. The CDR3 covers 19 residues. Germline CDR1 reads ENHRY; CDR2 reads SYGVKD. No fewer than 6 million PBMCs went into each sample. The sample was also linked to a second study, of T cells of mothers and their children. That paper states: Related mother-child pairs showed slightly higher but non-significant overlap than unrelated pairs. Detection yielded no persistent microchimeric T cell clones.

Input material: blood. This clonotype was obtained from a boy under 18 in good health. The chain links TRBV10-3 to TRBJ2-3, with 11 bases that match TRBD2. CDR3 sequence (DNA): TGTGCCATCAGATCGGGGACTAGCGGAAGAAGGGTCTCGACAGATACGCAGTATTTT. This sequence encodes CAIRSGTSGRRVSTDTQYF.